Shown below are 20 T cell receptor beta chains from a single sample sequenced in a study of T cells expressing NK-cell markers. Reprocessing the 5' RACE reads, TCRdb reports a single entry for every CDR3 protein and omits DNA. In all, the sample yields about half a million distinct CDR3 sequences. The sequenced sample was blood T cells: a sorted CD56 or NKG2C T cell subset, CD4+ or CD8+ T cells, or bulk PBMC T cells (not recorded which). The receptors originated from a woman between 45 and 60 years old in good health.

The chain has TRBV5-1 and TRBJ2-3; TCRdb selects TRBD2, and the lack of DNA leaves this call unchecked. This CDR3 spans 18 amino acids. Germline loops: CDR1 SGHRS, CDR2 YFSETQ. The CDR3 loop is CASSLAPSGRGAPDTQYF.

The chain employs TRBV19 and TRBJ1-5; TCRdb calls TRBD1, which cannot be checked without DNA. Germline V gives CDR1 LNHDA, CDR2 SQIVND (reference sequence). This CDR3 is 17 amino acids long. CDR3 protein: CASSSSRAGTINQPQHF.

The genes are TRBV6-9 and TRBJ2-3; the TCRdb call, TRBD2, lacks DNA for checking. CDR1 MNHGY and CDR2 SVAAGI come from the germline V gene. This CDR3 has 14 amino acids. CDR3 sequence: CASPPWPPTDTQYF.

The chain joins TRBV14 to TRBJ2-1; TCRdb outputs TRBD2, but without DNA this stays unchecked. The CDR3 is made up of 14 amino acids. Germline V CDR1 and CDR2: SGHDN, FVKESK. The CDR3 loop reads CASSSRTSLSPEFF. Full variable domain (missing parts from reference TRBV14 and TRBJ2-1): EAGVTQFPSHSVIEKGQTVTLRCDPISGHDNLYWYRRVMGKEIKFLLHFVKESKQDESGMPNNRFLAERTGGTYSTLKVQPAELEDSGVYFCASSSRTSLSPEFFGPGTRLTVL.

CDR3 region: CASSLGELDGYTF. V is TRBV5-1 and J is TRBJ1-2. The CDR3 runs to 13 residues. Germline V gene data show CDR1 as SGHRS and CDR2 as YFSETQ. The entire variable domain, with the rest obtained from reference TRBV5-1 and TRBJ1-2, is as follows: KAGVTQTPRYLIKTRGQQVTLSCSPISGHRSVSWYQQTPGQGLQFLFEYFSETQRNKGNFPGRFSGRQFSNSRSEMNVSTLELGDSALYLCASSLGELDGYTFGSGTRLTVV.

The CDR3 loop reads CSATSGNSETQYF. The rearrangement links TRBV20-1 to TRBJ2-5; there is no DNA to check the TCRdb D call of TRBD2. The V gene's germline CDR1 is DFQATT and CDR2 SNEGSKA (reference sequence). The CDR3 sequence is 13 residues long.

The J gene is TRBJ2-1, the V gene TRBV5-8; TCRdb's D gene call, TRBD2, goes unchecked for lack of DNA. Looked up from germline, CDR1 is SGHTS and CDR2 is YDEGEE. The CDR3 sequence is 17 residues long. CDR3 in amino acids: CASSTGTSGTTYNEQFF. The full variable domain, in which reference TRBV5-8 and TRBJ2-1 provide the parts outside the CDR3, is EAGVTQSPTHLIKTRGQQATLRCSPISGHTSVYWYQQALGLGLQFLLWYDEGEERNRGNFPPRFSGRQFPNYSSELNVNALELEDSALYLCASSTGTSGTTYNEQFFGPGTRLTVL.

V usage is TRBV5-4 and J usage is TRBJ2-7; with no DNA, the TCRdb D assignment of TRBD1 cannot be verified. Germline values: CDR1 SGHNT, CDR2 YYREEE (reference sequence). The CDR3 sequence is 14 residues long. The CDR3 region is CASSGKGQAYEQYF. Full variable domain (remainder filled in from reference TRBV5-4 and TRBJ2-7): ETGVTQSPTHLIKTRGQQVTLRCSSQSGHNTVSWYQQALGQGPQFIFQYYREEENGRGNFPPRFSGLQFPNYSSELNVNALELDDSALYLCASSGKGQAYEQYFGPGTRLTVT.

This chain links TRBV24-1 with TRBJ2-3; TCRdb reports TRBD1, a call that lacks DNA to check it against. The germline CDR1 and CDR2 sequences are KGHDR and SFDVKD. The CDR3 is 16 residues long. The CDR3 reads CATSGRGQGGADTQYF.

The chain joins TRBV25-1 to TRBJ2-5; checking the TCRdb D call of TRBD1 is not possible without DNA. Germline assignment: CDR1 MGHDK and CDR2 SYGVNS. This CDR3 region has 13 residues. This CDR3 reads CASSEDSPGTQYF.

The V gene is TRBV5-1, the J gene TRBJ1-1. There are 14 residues in the CDR3. Germline V gives CDR1 SGHRS, CDR2 YFSETQ. The CDR3 reads CASSLDRLNTEAFF.

The chain has TRBV28 and TRBJ2-1; TCRdb's D call of TRBD1 is untestable without DNA. Germline CDR1 MDHEN, CDR2 SYDVKM. This CDR3 comprises 15 residues. The chain's CDR3 is CASTIMAGVNNEQFF.

The rearrangement joins TRBV12-5 to TRBJ2-1; as DNA is missing, the TRBD1 call by TCRdb cannot be tested. The CDR3 spans 14 residues. CDR1 and CDR2 (germline): LGHNT, FRNRAP. CDR3 loop: CASGLGTGRYEQFF.

The chain uses TRBV5-1 and TRBJ2-5; TCRdb names TRBD1, which stays unverified in the absence of DNA. Germline V lookup: CDR1 SGHRS, CDR2 YFSETQ. This CDR3 is built from 13 residues. The chain's CDR3 is CASRKGRGETQYF.

The V gene is TRBV12-3 or TRBV12-4, the J gene TRBJ2-2; without DNA, the TCRdb call of TRBD1 cannot be checked. The CDR3 is 15 residues long. The CDR3 protein is CASTLTGGRTGELFF.

This chain joins TRBV7-2 and TRBJ2-2; TCRdb calls TRBD1, which cannot be checked without DNA. The CDR3 loop spans 15 amino acids. The germline V gene has CDR1 SGHTA and CDR2 FQGNSA. The chain's CDR3 is CASSPDGGYVGELFF.

The rearrangement uses TRBV12-3 or TRBV12-4 and TRBJ2-7; no DNA is available, so the TRBD1 call from TCRdb remains unchecked. The CDR3 runs 13 residues. CDR3: CASSYRVSYEQYF.

The rearrangement links TRBV5-1 to TRBJ2-2; TCRdb outputs TRBD2, but without DNA this stays unchecked. The CDR3 is 15 residues long. Germline values: CDR1 SGHRS, CDR2 YFSETQ. This chain's CDR3 is CASSLGRERTGELFF.

This chain connects TRBV5-1 to TRBJ2-1. CDR3 size: 14 residues. Germline V gene sequence: CDR1 SGHRS, CDR2 YFSETQ. The chain's CDR3 is CASSLGDYYQRQFF.

The rearrangement joins TRBV29-1 to TRBJ2-2; TCRdb calls TRBD1, which cannot be checked without DNA. Germline V lookup: CDR1 SQVTM, CDR2 ANQGSEA. The CDR3 contains 14 residues. The CDR3 sequence is CSVLVTGGNGELFF.